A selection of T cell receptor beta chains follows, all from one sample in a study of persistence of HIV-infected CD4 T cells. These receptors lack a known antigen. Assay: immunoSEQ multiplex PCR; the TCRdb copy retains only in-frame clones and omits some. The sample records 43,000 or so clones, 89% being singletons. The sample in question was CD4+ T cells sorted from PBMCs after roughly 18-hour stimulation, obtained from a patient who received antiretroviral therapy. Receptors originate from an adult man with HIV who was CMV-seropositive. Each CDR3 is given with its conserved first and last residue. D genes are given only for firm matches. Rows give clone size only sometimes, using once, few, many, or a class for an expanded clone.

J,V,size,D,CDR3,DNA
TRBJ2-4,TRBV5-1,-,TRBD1,CASSLLEGGEIQYF,TGCGCCAGCAGCTTGCTTGAAGGGGGCGAGATTCAGTACTTC
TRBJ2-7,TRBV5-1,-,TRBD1,CASSLGQGMYEQYF,TGCGCCAGCAGCTTGGGACAGGGAATGTACGAGCAGTACTTC
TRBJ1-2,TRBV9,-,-,CASSVGELYGYTF,TGTGCCAGCAGCGTAGGTGAGCTTTATGGCTACACCTTC
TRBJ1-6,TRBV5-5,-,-,CASSRGAGDGSPLHF,TGTGCCAGCAGCAGGGGGGCAGGGGATGGATCACCCCTCCACTTT
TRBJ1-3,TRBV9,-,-,CASSVDTSGGNTIYF,TGTGCCAGCAGCGTAGACACCTCTGGGGGAAACACCATATATTTT
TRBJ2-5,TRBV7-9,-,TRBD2,CASSLRGGGETQYF,TGTGCCAGCAGCTTACGGGGGGGTGGAGAGACCCAGTACTTC
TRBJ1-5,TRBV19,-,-,CAATGAGNQPQHF,TGTGCCGCGACGGGGGCTGGCAATCAGCCCCAGCATTTT
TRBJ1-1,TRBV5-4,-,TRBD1,CASSLAAGQANTEAFF,TGTGCCAGCAGCTTGGCCGCAGGACAGGCGAACACTGAAGCTTTCTTT
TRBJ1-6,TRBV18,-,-,CASSAANSPLHF,TGTGCCAGCTCAGCTGCAAATTCACCCCTCCACTTT
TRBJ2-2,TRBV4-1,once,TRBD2,CASSQTSSTGELFF,TGCGCCAGCAGCCAGACTAGCAGCACCGGGGAGCTGTTTTTT